This T cell receptor beta chain originates from a study of graft-versus-host responses after intestinal transplantation. Worth noting for this clone: Its antigen is as yet unknown.

Sequenced by immunoSEQ multiplex PCR; TCRdb stores in-frame clones only, minus some. The table lists some 88,000 clones, about 92% of them singletons, with about 2% in the top ten. From germline, CDR1 is SGHAT and CDR2 FQNNGV. The CDR3 is 16 residues long. V shed 3 bases, J shed 10 bases, and the junction held 11 bases outside the gene matches. The chain carries TRBV11-2 and TRBJ2-1; the match to TRBD2 covers 11 bases. Sequenced here: unstimulated CD8+ T cells sorted from spleen or lymph node cells, sampled before intestinal transplant. The receptor was isolated from a human donor who received an intestinal transplant. DNA of the CDR3: TGTGCCAGCAGCTTCCTTAGCGGGGGGGATCGCTCCGAGCAGTTCTTC. Translating it yields CASSFLSGGDRSEQFF.